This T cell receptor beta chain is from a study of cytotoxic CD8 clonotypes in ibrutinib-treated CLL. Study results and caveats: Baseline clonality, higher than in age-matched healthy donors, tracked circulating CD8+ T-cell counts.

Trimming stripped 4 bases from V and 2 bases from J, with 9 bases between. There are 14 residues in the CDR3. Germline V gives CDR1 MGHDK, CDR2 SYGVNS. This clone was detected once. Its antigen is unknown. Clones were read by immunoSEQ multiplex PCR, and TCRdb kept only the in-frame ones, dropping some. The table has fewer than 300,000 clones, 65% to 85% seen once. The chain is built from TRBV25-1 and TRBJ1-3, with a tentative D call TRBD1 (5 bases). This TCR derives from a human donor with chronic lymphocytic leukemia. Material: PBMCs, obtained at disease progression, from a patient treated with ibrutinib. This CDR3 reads CASSGGTPGNTIYF. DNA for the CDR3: TGTGCCAGCAGTGGGGGCACCCCTGGAAACACCATATATTTT.